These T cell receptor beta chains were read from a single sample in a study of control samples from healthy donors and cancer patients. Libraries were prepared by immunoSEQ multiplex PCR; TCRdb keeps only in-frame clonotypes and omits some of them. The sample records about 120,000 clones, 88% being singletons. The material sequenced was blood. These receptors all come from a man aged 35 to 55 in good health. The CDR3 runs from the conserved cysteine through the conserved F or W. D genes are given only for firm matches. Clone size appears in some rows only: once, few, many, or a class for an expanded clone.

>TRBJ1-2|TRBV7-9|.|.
TGTGCCAGCAGCTCCGGAGGACACAGGAACTATGGCTACACCTTC
CASSSGGHRNYGYTF
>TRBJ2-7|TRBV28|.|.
TGTGCCAGCACCAAGGACGGGCCCTACGAGCAGTACTTC
CASTKDGPYEQYF
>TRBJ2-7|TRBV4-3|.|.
TGCGCCAGCAGCCAAGATCGGGACGCGGGGTACGAGCAGTACTTC
CASSQDRDAGYEQYF
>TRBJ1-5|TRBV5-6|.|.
TGTGCCAGCAGCTTGGGGGGGCGCAATCAGCCCCAGCATTTT
CASSLGGRNQPQHF
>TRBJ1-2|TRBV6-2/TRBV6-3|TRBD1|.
TGTGCCAGCAGTTTATCCGGGACAGGGTATGGCTACACCTTC
CASSLSGTGYGYTF
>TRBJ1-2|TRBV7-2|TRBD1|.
TGTGCCAGCAGCCAAGGGACAGGTGGGGGCTACACCTTC
CASSQGTGGGYTF
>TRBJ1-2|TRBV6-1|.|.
TGTGCCAGCAGTGATTGGGGGCCGAGCTACTATGGCTACACCTTC
CASSDWGPSYYGYTF
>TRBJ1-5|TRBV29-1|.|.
TGCAGCTGTGCGGAGAATCGCAATCAGCCCCAGCATTTT
CSCAENRNQPQHF
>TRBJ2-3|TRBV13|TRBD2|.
TGTGCCAGCAGCTTAGTTCCGGGGGGGGGCACAGATACGCAGTATTTT
CASSLVPGGGTDTQYF
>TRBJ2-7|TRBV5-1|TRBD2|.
TGCGCCAGCAGGGAGGGGACTAGTATGACCTACGAGCAGTACTTC
CASREGTSMTYEQYF
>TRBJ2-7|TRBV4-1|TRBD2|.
TGCGCCAGCAGCCTCACTAGCGGGGCTGACTACGAGCAGTACTTC
CASSLTSGADYEQYF
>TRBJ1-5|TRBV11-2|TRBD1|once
TGTGCCAGCAGCTTAGATGGCAGGGGGGAACAGCCCCAGCATTTT
CASSLDGRGEQPQHF
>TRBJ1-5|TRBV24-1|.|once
TGTGCCACCAGTGATGGGGGTAGCAATCAGCCCCAGCATTTT
CATSDGGSNQPQHF
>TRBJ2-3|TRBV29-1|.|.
TGCAGCGTGGGCCTAGTGCTCGCAGATACGCAGTATTTT
CSVGLVLADTQYF
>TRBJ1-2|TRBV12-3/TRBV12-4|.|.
TGTGCCAGCATGTGGGATTATGGCTACACCTTC
CASMWDYGYTF
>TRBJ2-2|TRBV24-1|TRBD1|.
TGTGCCACCAGTGATTTGTTCCCCGACAGGGGTGTCTCCGGGGAGCTGTTTTTT
CATSDLFPDRGVSGELFF
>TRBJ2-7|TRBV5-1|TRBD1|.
TGCGCCAGCAGCTTGGGGGGAACAGGGGGAACCTACGAGCAGTACTTC
CASSLGGTGGTYEQYF
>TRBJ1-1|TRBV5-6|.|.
TGTGCCAGCAGCTCGACAGGTCCCGGTCGGGAAGCTTTCTTT
CASSSTGPGREAFF
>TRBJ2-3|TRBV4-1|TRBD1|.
TGCGCCAGCAGCTATTCCCCGACAGGGGGGCGCGAAACAGATACGCAGTATTTT
CASSYSPTGGRETDTQYF
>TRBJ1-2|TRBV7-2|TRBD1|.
TGTGCCAGCAGACGGGACAGGCGAAACTATGGCTACACCTTC
CASRRDRRNYGYTF
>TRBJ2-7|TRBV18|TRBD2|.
TGTGCCAGCTCACCACCGAGGGGCAGGGAGGGCACCTACGAGCAGTACTTC
CASSPPRGREGTYEQYF
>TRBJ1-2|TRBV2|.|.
TGTGCCAGCAGTGAAGGTGCAGGGTTAAACTATGGCTACACCTTC
CASSEGAGLNYGYTF
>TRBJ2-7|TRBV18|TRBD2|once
TGTGCCAGCTCACCAGCACTAGCGGGCGAGCAGTACTTC
CASSPALAGEQYF
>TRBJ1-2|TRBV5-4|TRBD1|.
TGTGCCAGCAGCTTACAGGGGGCCCCGACCTATGGCTACACCTTC
CASSLQGAPTYGYTF
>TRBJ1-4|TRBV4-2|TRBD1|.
TGTGCCAGCAGCTTTCCCGGGACAGATGAGGAGGAACTGTTTTTT
CASSFPGTDEEELFF
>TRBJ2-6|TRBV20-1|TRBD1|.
TGCAGTGCTAGTGGCGACAGGGGGCCAGGGGCCAACGTCCTGACTTTC
CSASGDRGPGANVLTF
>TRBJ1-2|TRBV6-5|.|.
TGTGCCAGCAGTTACGCAGCCTACTATGGCTACACCTTC
CASSYAAYYGYTF
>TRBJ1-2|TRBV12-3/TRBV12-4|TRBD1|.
TGTGCCAGCAGCCAAGACAGGGTTGGCTACACCTTC
CASSQDRVGYTF
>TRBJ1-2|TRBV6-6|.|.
TGTGCCAGCAGTTACTCCCGGGGAAATATCGATGGCTACACCTTC
CASSYSRGNIDGYTF
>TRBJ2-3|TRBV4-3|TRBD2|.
TGCGCCAGCAGCCGAGTTCTATCTAGCGGGGGCACAGATACGCAGTATTTT
CASSRVLSSGGTDTQYF
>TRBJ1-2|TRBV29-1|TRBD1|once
TGCAGCGTGGACAGGACAGAGATGGGCTACACCTTC
CSVDRTEMGYTF
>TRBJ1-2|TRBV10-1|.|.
TGCGCCAGCAGTGAGACAGGGAGTAGTGGCTACACCTTC
CASSETGSSGYTF
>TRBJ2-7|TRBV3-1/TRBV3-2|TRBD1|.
TGTGCCAGCAGCCTCCCTGGGGACAGGGAAGGCGAGCAGTACTTC
CASSLPGDREGEQYF
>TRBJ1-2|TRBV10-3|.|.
TGTGCCATCAGACCCGGGACCCTCTATGGCTACACCTTC
CAIRPGTLYGYTF
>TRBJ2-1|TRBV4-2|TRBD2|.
TGTGCCAGCAGCCAAGATTCCGGGACTAGCCGTCCTAATGAGCAGTTCTTC
CASSQDSGTSRPNEQFF
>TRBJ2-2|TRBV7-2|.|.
TGTGCCAGCAGTTATAGATCGACGGACACCGGGGAGCTGTTTTTT
CASSYRSTDTGELFF
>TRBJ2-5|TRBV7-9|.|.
TGTGCCAGCAGCTCTGGCGAACGAGAGACCCAGTACTTC
CASSSGERETQYF
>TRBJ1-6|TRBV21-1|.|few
TGTGCCAGCAGCAAAGGAGAATCGCCGGAGGGGCCCCCCACCTCACCCCTCCACTTT
CASSKGESPEGPPTSPLHF
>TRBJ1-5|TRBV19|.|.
TGTGCCAGTAGTATGGGTAGTCGGGTAAGCAATCAGCCCCAGCATTTT
CASSMGSRVSNQPQHF
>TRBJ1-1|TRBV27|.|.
TGTGCCAGCAGTCCCCTGTGGGGGAAGGGTAGTACTGAAGCTTTCTTT
CASSPLWGKGSTEAFF
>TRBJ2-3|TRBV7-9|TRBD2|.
TGTGCCAGCAGCTCGGGACTAGCGGGGGCGGGAGATACGCAGTATTTT
CASSSGLAGAGDTQYF
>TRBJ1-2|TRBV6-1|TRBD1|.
TGTGCCAGCAGTGAGGGACTAGGGGGCTACTATGGCTACACCTTC
CASSEGLGGYYGYTF
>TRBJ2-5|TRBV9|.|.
TGTGCCAGCAGCCCCAGCAGGGACGGGACCCAGTACTTC
CASSPSRDGTQYF
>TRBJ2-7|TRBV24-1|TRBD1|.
TGTGCCACCAGTGACCCCGGGACAGGGGACAACGAGCAGTACTTC
CATSDPGTGDNEQYF
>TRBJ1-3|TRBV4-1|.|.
TGCGCCAGCAGCCAGGGGGGGAGTTGGTCTGGAAACACCATATATTTT
CASSQGGSWSGNTIYF